This TCR beta chain emerged from a study of blood T cells in healthy people across ages. Next came a second PCR, run for roughly 6 to 11 cycles, which used a sample-barcoded 5' primer along with a J-beta primer mix. A 12-random-nucleotide template-switch adaptor tagged each cDNA molecule. MiXCR, applied by TCRdb to the 5' RACE reads, yields one record per CDR3 protein. Of 660,000 or so distinct CDR3 sequences listed, around 54% are singletons. Study-wide findings and caveats: Possibly confounding the expanded clonotype changes was the fact that donor CMV status was unknown.

CDR3 size: 14 residues. The germline gives CDR1 MGHRA, CDR2 YSYEKL. Staff drew ten milliliters of peripheral blood from each donor. This clonotype was detected once. As yet, its antigen is unknown. This receptor was identified in a man aged 60-69 years in good health. The chain joins TRBV4-1 to TRBJ2-4; no firm D call. The better agreement between TRBJ2-7 and the DNA end casts doubt on the J call. The sequenced sample was blood. The CDR3 nucleotides read TGCGCCAGCAGCCAAATACAAGTAGACAACGAGCAGTACTTC. The encoded protein is CASSQIQVDNEQYF.